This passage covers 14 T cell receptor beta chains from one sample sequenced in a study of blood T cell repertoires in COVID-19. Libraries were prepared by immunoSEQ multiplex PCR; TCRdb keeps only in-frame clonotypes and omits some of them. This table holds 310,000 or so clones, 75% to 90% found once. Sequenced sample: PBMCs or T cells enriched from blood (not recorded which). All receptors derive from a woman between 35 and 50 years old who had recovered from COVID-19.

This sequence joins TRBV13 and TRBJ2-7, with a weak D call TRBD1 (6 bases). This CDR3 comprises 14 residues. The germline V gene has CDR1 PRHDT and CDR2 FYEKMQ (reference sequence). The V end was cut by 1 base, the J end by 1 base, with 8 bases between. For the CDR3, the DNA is TGTGCCAGCAGCTTAGAAGGACAGTCCTACGAGCAGTACTTC. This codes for CASSLEGQSYEQYF.

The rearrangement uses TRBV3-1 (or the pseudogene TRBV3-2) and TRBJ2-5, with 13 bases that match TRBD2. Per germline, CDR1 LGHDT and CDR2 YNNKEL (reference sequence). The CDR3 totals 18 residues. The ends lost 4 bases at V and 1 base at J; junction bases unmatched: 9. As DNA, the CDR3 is TGTGCCAGCAGCCCTCGACTAGCGGGGGGACCGCTCCAAGAGACCCAGTACTTC. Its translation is CASSPRLAGGPLQETQYF.

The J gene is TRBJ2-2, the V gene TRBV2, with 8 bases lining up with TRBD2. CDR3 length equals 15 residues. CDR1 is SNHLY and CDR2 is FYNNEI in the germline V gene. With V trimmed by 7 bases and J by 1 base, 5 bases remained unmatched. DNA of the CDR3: TGTGCCAGCAATCGGGAGGGGCGGAACACCGGGGAGCTGTTTTTT. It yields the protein CASNREGRNTGELFF.

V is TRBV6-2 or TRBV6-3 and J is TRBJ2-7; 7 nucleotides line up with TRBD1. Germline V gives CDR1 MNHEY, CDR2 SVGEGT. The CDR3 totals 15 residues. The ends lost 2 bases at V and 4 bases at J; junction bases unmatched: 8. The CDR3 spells CASSYGPGQSYEQYF. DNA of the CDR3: TGTGCCAGCAGTTACGGACCGGGACAGTCATACGAGCAGTACTTC.

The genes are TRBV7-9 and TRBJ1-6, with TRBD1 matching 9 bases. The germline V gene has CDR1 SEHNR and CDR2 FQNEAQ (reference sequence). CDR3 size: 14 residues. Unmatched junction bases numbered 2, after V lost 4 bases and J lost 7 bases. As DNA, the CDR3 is TGTGCCAGCAGCTGGGACAGGGACAATTCACCCCTCCACTTT. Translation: CASSWDRDNSPLHF.

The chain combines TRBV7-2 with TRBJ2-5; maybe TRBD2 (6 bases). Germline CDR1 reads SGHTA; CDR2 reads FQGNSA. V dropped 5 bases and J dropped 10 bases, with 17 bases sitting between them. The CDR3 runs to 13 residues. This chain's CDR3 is CASSTEAGWIQYF. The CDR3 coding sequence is TGTGCCAGCAGCACCGAGGCGGGATGGATCCAGTACTTC.

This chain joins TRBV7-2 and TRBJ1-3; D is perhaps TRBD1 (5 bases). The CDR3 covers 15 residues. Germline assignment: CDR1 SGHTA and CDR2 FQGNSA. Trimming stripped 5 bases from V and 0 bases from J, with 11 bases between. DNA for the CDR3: TGTGCCAGCAGCCCATGGGGCCCCTCTGGAAACACCATATATTTT. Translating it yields CASSPWGPSGNTIYF.

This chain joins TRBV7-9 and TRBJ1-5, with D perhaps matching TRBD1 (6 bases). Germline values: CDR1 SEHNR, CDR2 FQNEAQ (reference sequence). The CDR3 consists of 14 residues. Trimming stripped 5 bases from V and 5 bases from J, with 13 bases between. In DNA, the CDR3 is TGTGCCAGCAGCCGTACAGGGAACGATCAGCCCCAGCATTTT. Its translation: CASSRTGNDQPQHF.

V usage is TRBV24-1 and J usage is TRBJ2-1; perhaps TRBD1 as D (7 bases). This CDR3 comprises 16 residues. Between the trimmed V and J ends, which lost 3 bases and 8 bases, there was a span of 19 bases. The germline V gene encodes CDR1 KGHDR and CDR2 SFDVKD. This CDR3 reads CATSDGGGSFRDEQFF. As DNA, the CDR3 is TGTGCCACCAGTGATGGAGGGGGCTCTTTTCGTGATGAGCAGTTCTTC.

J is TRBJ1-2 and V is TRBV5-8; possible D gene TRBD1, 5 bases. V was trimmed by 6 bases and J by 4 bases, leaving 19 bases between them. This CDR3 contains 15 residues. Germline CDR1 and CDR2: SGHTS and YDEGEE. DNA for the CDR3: TGTGCCAGCATCCCCCTGGGGCAGGCCTCCTATGGCTACACCTTC. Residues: CASIPLGQASYGYTF. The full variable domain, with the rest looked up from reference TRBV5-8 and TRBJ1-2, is EAGVTQSPTHLIKTRGQQATLRCSPISGHTSVYWYQQALGLGLQFLLWYDEGEERNRGNFPPRFSGRQFPNYSSELNVNALELEDSALYLCASIPLGQASYGYTFGSGTRLTVV.

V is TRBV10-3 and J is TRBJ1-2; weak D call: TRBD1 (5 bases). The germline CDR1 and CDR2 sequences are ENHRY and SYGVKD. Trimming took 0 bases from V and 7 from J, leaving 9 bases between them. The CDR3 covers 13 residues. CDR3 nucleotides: TGTGCCATCAGTGAGTCCGACAGATTTGGCTACACCTTC. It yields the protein CAISESDRFGYTF.

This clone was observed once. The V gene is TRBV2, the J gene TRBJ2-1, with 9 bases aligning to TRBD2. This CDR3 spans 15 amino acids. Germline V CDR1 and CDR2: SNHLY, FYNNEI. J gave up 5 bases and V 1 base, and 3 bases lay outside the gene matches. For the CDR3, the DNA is TGTGCCAGCAGTGAAGAGCGGGAGGCTAACAATGAGCAGTTCTTC. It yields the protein CASSEEREANNEQFF.

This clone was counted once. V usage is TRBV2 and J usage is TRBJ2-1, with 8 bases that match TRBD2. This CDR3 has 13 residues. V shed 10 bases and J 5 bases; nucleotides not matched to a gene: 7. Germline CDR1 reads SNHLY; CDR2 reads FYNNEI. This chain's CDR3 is CATSLLADNEQFF. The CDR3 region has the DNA TGTGCCACCAGCCTACTAGCGGACAATGAGCAGTTCTTC.

CDR3 residues: CASSLRQGAGEQFF. The CDR3 region has the DNA TGTGCCAGCAGCTTGAGGCAGGGGGCTGGTGAGCAGTTCTTC. V and J are TRBV5-4 and TRBJ2-1; 8 positions agree with TRBD1. Germline values: CDR1 SGHNT, CDR2 YYREEE (reference sequence). The length of the CDR3 is 14 residues. The J segment lost 9 bases and the V segment lost 1 base, leaving 6 bases of the junction unmatched.